This entry features one TCR beta chain sequence. It has no known antigen specificity. Sequence at one end of the junction differs from germline and may be a read error. The source of the sample is a study of blood T cell repertoires in COVID-19 (TCRdb year 2020). At the level of the whole study: The collaborator samples originated in the United States, Italy and Spain and spanned the acute and convalescent phases of COVID-19. The prospective study material was composed of cDNA or gDNA derived from T cells, B-cell-depleted T cells, or PBMCs. Subjects who had been exposed to COVID-19, were actively infected with it, or had recovered from it provided the deeply sampled blood TCRbeta repertoires that made up the dataset. A freely available public database, intended as a resource for researchers studying the immune response to SARS-CoV-2, is where the repertoires were released. The samples were drawn from the first 160 participants of the ongoing ImmuneRACE study and from over 950 subjects provided by 6 global collaborators. Sample metadata almost always included a de-identified subject ID, COVID-19 status, age in years and sex. HLA class I and class II types, where available, came from metadata supplied by the sample provider rather than from assay-based typing. Overall study results and their limits: The amount of clinical and demographic metadata varied by source and participant and was provided uncurated.

Each collaborating institution followed its own protocols to collect whole blood in K2EDTA tubes. For TCRbeta analysis, collaborators shipped samples as frozen whole blood, isolated PBMCs, or DNA extracted from either of those sample types. The immunoSEQ Assay, a bias-controlled multiplex PCR, was used to amplify TCRbeta CDR3 regions from genomic DNA. Per the source publication's procedure: Within the assay, amplification of reference gene primers was used to estimate how many nucleated cells each sample contained. To quantify the absolute abundance of each unique TCRbeta CDR3 rearrangement, sequence reads were collapsed and filtered. For each sample, productive Simpson clonality was calculated as the square root of Simpson's diversity index over productive rearrangements. The immuneACCESS repertoire file appears here via TCRdb, limited to in-frame rearrangements. These files lack a portion of the clones; in checked studies, under half of the deficit traces to unresolved V genes, and the cause of the others is not known. V and J calls and clone size are as listed in that table; D and trimming were resolved from the DNA. Counted in this sample were some 400,000 clones; 90% of them appeared once. The top ten constitute 6.5% to 8% of the sample.

In the germline V gene, CDR1 corresponds to MNHEY and CDR2 to SVGEGT. CDR3 length: 18 amino acids, cysteine to phenylalanine. The DNA shown is the 54-base CDR3, in frame from base 1. Sequenced input: peripheral blood. The receptor comes from a young man with active or convalescent COVID-19. The receptor chain draws on TRBV6-2 or TRBV6-3 and TRBJ2-7; 11 of the junction bases match TRBD1. The CDR3 protein: CASSRMGPWTGGSDEQYF. The base sequence is TGTGCCAGCAGCCGAATGGGTCCGTGGACAGGGGGCTCCGACGAGCAGTACTTC.